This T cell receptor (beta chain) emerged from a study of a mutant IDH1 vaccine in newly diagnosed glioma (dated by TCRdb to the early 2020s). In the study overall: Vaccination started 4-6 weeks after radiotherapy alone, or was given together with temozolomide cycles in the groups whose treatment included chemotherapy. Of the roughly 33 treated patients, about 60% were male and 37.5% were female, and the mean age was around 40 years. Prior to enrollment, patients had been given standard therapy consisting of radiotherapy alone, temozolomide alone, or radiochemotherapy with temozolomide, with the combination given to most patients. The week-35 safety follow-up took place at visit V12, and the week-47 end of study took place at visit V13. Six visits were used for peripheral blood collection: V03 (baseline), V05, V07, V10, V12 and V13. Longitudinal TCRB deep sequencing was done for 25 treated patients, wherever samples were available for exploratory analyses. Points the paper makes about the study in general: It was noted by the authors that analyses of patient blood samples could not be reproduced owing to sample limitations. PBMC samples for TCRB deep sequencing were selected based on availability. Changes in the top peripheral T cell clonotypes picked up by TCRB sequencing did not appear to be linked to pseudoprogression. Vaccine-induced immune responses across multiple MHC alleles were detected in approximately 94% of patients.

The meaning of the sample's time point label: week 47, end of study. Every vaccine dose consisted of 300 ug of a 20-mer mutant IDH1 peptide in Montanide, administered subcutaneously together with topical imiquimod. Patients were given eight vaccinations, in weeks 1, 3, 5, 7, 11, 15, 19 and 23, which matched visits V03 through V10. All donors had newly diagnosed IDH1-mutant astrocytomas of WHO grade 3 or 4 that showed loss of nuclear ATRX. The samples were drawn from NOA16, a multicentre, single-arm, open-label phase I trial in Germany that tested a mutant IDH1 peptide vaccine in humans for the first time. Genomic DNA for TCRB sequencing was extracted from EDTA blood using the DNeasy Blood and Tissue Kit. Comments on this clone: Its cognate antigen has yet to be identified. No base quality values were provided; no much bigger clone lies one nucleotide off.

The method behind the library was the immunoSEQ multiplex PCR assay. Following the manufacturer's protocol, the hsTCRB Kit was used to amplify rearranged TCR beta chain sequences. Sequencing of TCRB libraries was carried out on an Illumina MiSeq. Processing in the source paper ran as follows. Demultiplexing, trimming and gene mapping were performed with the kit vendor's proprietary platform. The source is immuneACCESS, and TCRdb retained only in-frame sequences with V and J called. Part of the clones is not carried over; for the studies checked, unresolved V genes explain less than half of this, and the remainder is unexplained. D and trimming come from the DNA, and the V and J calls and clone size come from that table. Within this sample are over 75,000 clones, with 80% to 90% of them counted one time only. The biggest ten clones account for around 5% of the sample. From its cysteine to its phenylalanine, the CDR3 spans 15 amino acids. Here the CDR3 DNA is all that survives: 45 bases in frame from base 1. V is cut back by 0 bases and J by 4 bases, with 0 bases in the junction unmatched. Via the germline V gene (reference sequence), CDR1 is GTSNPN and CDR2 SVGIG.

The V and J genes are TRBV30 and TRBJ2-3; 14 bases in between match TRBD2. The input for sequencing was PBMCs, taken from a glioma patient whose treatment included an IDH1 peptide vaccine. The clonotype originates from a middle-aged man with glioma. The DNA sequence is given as TGTGCCTGGAGTGTGGGACTAGCGGGAGCAGATACGCAGTATTTT. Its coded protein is CAWSVGLAGADTQYF.